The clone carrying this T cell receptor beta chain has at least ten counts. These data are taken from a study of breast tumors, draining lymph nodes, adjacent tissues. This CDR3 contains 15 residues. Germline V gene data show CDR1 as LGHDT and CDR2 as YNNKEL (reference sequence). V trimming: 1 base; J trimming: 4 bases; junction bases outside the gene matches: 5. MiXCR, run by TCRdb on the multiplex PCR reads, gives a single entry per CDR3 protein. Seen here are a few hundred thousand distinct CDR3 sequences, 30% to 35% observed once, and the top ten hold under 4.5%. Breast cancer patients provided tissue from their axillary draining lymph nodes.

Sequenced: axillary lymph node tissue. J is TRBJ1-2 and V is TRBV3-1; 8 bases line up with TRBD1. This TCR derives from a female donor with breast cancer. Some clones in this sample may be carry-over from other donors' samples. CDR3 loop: CASSQGRQGIYGYTF. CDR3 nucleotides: TGTGCCAGCAGCCAAGGTAGACAGGGGATCTATGGCTACACCTTC.